One sample yielded the 8 T cell receptor beta chains listed below, sequenced in a study of shared clonotypes between healthy human individuals. Only in-frame clones appear in the TCRdb table, and some are missing; sequencing was by immunoSEQ multiplex PCR. The sample yields 400,000 to 500,000 clones, less than 80% seen once. Sequenced material: PBMCs. All receptors come from a woman in her thirties or forties in good health. Some clones in this sample may be carry-over from other donors' samples.

The chain links TRBV7-3 to TRBJ2-5; TRBD1 aligns across 7 bases. The CDR3 is 14 amino acids. Looked up from germline, CDR1 is SGHTA and CDR2 is FQGTGA. The trim removed 5 bases at V and 5 bases at J, leaving 8 bases unmatched. DNA for the CDR3: TGTGCCAGCAGCGGCGGACAGGTTGGGGAGACCCAGTACTTC. Translated, it gives CASSGGQVGETQYF.

V usage is TRBV6-6 and J usage is TRBJ2-3; 13 nucleotides align to TRBD2. Germline assignment: CDR1 MNHNY and CDR2 SVGAGI (reference sequence). The CDR3 is 15 residues long. The V gene end was trimmed by 5 bases and the J gene end by 4 bases; junction bases not matched to a gene: 3. CDR3 loop: CASSGLAGVPDTQYF. CDR3 bases: TGTGCCAGCAGTGGACTAGCGGGAGTCCCAGATACGCAGTATTTT.

This chain uses TRBV7-9 with TRBJ2-3, with D maybe TRBD2 (5 bases). CDR3 length: 16 amino acids. V gave up 2 bases and J gave up 4 bases, with 16 bases separating them. Germline V lookup: CDR1 SEHNR, CDR2 FQNEAQ (reference sequence). The CDR3 is CASSLLVAQTSDTQYF. CDR3 bases: TGTGCCAGCAGCTTATTGGTAGCGCAGACGTCAGATACGCAGTATTTT.

The sample holds a few counts of this clone. V gene TRBV27 combines with J gene TRBJ2-2, with D possibly TRBD2 on 7 matching bases. The CDR3 runs 20 residues. Germline loops: CDR1 MNHEY, CDR2 SMNVEV (reference sequence). The V and J ends lost 2 bases and 0 bases respectively, with 22 bases between them. The CDR3 region has the DNA TGTGCCAGCAGTTTAAGGGGGACTATCATATCCGACACGAACACCGGGGAGCTGTTTTTT. Protein: CASSLRGTIISDTNTGELFF.

The chain recombines TRBV7-3 with TRBJ2-4; 8 nucleotides agree with TRBD2. The ends lost 2 bases at V and 2 bases at J; junction bases unmatched: 2. Per germline, CDR1 SGHTA and CDR2 FQGTGA. The CDR3 spans 15 residues. CDR3 region: CASSLERESKNIQYF. The CDR3 DNA reads TGTGCCAGCAGCTTAGAGCGGGAGTCCAAAAACATTCAGTACTTC.

This clone is a singleton in its sample. V usage is TRBV19 and J usage is TRBJ2-2; perhaps D is TRBD1 or TRBD2 (5 bases each). In germline, CDR1 is LNHDA, CDR2 SQIVND (reference sequence). This CDR3 has 15 amino acids. Trimming pared 10 bases from V and 7 bases from J, leaving 22 bases between. In DNA, the CDR3 is TGTGCCACCCGAAGAGGGGATGAGTATGGCGGGGAGCTGTTTTTT. Translating gives CATRRGDEYGGELFF. The whole variable domain, remainder taken from reference TRBV19 and TRBJ2-2, is DGGITQSPKYLFRKEGQNVTLSCEQNLNHDAMYWYRQDPGQGLRLIYYSQIVNDFQKGDIAEGYSVSREKKESFPLTVTSAQKNPTAFYLCATRRGDEYGGELFFGEGSRLTVL.

This chain joins TRBV5-8 and TRBJ2-3; maybe TRBD1 (5 bases). Germline CDR1 and CDR2: SGHTS and YDEGEE. V lost 4 bases and J 0 bases, leaving 12 bases between the germline ends. This CDR3 has 15 residues. In nucleotides, the CDR3 is TGTGCCAGCAGCGTAAGAGGACAAAGCACAGATACGCAGTATTTT. This translates into CASSVRGQSTDTQYF.

V and J are TRBV7-1 and TRBJ2-2; TRBD1 agrees at 8 bases. TRBV7-1 is assigned to the ORF class and has an uncertain function. There are 16 residues in the CDR3. V lost 3 bases, J lost 0 bases, and 3 bases stayed unmatched. The CDR3 DNA is TGTGCCAGCAGCTCGACAGGGGCCGCGAACACCGGGGAGCTGTTTTTT. The encoded protein is CASSSTGAANTGELFF.